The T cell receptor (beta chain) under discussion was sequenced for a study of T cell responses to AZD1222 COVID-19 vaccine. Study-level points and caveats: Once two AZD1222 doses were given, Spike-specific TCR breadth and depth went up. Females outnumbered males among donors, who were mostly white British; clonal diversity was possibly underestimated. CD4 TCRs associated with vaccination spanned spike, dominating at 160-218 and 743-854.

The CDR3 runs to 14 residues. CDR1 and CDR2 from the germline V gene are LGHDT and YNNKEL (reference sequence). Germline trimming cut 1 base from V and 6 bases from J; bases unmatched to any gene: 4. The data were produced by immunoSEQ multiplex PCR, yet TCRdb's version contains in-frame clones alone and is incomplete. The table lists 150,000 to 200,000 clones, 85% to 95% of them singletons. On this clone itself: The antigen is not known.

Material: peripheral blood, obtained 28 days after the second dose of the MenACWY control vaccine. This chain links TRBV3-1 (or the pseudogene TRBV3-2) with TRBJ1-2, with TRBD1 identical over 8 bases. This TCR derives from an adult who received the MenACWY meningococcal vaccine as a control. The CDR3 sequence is CASSQGDRGHGYTF. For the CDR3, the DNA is TGTGCCAGCAGCCAAGGAGACAGGGGCCATGGCTACACCTTC.